This T cell receptor (beta chain) emerged from a study of HIV-infected patients and healthy controls. About the research overall: Viral load fell to undetectable in most of the 16 patients by the second blood draw. Study-level findings and limits: In healthy controls, MAIT alpha CDR3s were common; in HIV+ repertoires, severely depleted.

Roughly three months, about 14 weeks, into antiretroviral therapy, follow-up blood was collected. No cell fractionation was done, so the repertoire covers all unsorted peripheral blood T cells. This clonotype occurred many times. Antigen unknown. Reverse transcription used around 500 ng RNA and constant-region primers for alpha and beta. Alpha and beta chain libraries were made separately by chain-specific third strand synthesis with multiplexing indices. TCRdb fed the 5' RACE reads into MiXCR, producing one record per CDR3 protein. The table lists around 11,000 distinct CDR3 sequences, 5.5% to 7% of them singletons. V was clipped by 5 bases and J by 3 bases, with 14 bases between them. Germline CDR1 reads SGHTA; CDR2 reads FQGNSA. CDR3 length: 14 amino acids.

The chain couples TRBV7-2 to TRBJ2-7, with D possibly being TRBD1 or TRBD2 (5 bases each). This sequence originates from an adult with HIV infection. The donor label of this sample is uncertain. The sample was blood, taken during antiretroviral therapy. The CDR3 region is CASSPPGRNYEQYF. CDR3 DNA sequence: TGTGCCAGCAGCCCCCCGGGACGGAACTACGAGCAGTACTTC.